The source of this T cell receptor beta chain is a study of T cell clones after liver transplantation. Germline V gene sequence: CDR1 SGHTA, CDR2 FQGNSA. Trimming took off 1 base at V and 5 bases at J, with 5 bases between the two ends. This CDR3 is 13 amino acids long. The data were produced by immunoSEQ multiplex PCR, yet TCRdb's version contains in-frame clones alone and is incomplete. The sample includes 45,000 or so clones, roughly 86% of them seen just once. This TCR derives from a human patient who received a liver transplant. Some of the T cells may derive from the graft donor. The specimen was CD4+ T cells from blood, collected 24 months after liver transplant. The rearrangement joins TRBV7-2 to TRBJ2-2; D remains ambiguous. The CDR3 is CASSLDRTGELFF. The CDR3 DNA reads as TGTGCCAGCAGCTTAGACAGAACCGGGGAGCTGTTTTTT. Looking up the rest from reference TRBV7-2 and TRBJ2-2 gives the full variable domain: GAGVSQSPSNKVTEKGKDVELRCDPISGHTALYWYRQSLGQGLEFLIYFQGNSAPDKSGLPSDRFSAERTGGSVSTLTIQRTQQEDSAVYLCASSLDRTGELFFGEGSRLTVL.